The clone carrying this T cell receptor (beta chain) was detected only a few times. Noted time point: newly diagnosed GD, antithyroid drugs for less than 3 months. Isolated PBMC RNA provided the starting material for the TCR library. Graves' disease diagnoses used American Thyroid Association guidelines. These data originate in a study of regulatory T cells in long-lasting Graves disease. Building the TCR beta libraries relied on iRepertoire HTBI primers, and CDR3 regions underwent Arm-PCR. From the multiplex PCR reads, TCRdb called clonotypes with MiXCR, one entry per CDR3 protein. The repertoire holds about 530,000 distinct CDR3 sequences, with 15% to 20% as singletons. CDR1 KGHSY and CDR2 FQNENV come from the germline V gene. The CDR3 has 17 residues. V trimming: 4 bases; J trimming: 7 bases; junction bases outside the gene matches: 16. The same sample was also studied in work on T cells in Graves' hyperthyroidism and ophthalmopathy. From that paper: It was considered stable Graves' hyperthyroidism when ophthalmopathy did not progress within 18 months. Newly diagnosed patients aged 18 to 65 had hyperthyroidism of under 2 months' duration.

The material sequenced was peripheral blood mononuclear cells (PBMCs), taken at new diagnosis, from a patient treated with antithyroid drugs. This sequence was found in a woman aged 40 to 65 with Graves disease. The rearrangement uses TRBV16 and TRBJ2-7; the match to TRBD1 covers 10 bases. CDR3 residues: CASSRNYGDRGLNEQYF. CDR3 in DNA: TGTGCCAGCAGCCGAAATTACGGAGACAGGGGGCTAAATGAGCAGTACTTC.